This is a list of T cell receptor beta chains from one sample in a study of T cell changes during pregnancy in multiple sclerosis. The data were produced by immunoSEQ multiplex PCR, yet TCRdb's version contains in-frame clones alone and is incomplete. Among roughly 99,000 clones listed, around 92% were seen once. The starting material was peripheral blood, obtained in the third trimester of pregnancy. These receptors all come from a female donor in good health, enrolled as a control in a pregnancy study. Both conserved end residues are part of each CDR3. D genes are given only for firm matches. The size of a clone is reported for some rows only, either as once, few or many, or as a class for expanded clones.

CDR3 DNA,CDR3 protein,D gene,V gene,J gene,clone size
TGTGCCAGCAGTTTAGAGGGGAGGGGGAAACTGTTTTTT,CASSLEGRGKLFF,NA,TRBV27,TRBJ1-4,NA
TGTGCCAGCAGCCAAGCCTTCCTAGACCTAGCCAAAAACATTCAGTACTTC,CASSQAFLDLAKNIQYF,NA,TRBV4-2,TRBJ2-4,NA
TGTGCCAGCAGCGCTCCGACTAGCGGGGGAGAAGAGACCCAGTACTTC,CASSAPTSGGEETQYF,TRBD2,TRBV5-4,TRBJ2-5,NA
TGTGCTAGCAGTCCAGAGGGCGGGCCCTACGAGCAGTACTTC,CASSPEGGPYEQYF,NA,TRBV7-7,TRBJ2-7,NA
TGTGCCAGCAGCCCTTGGACGGGGGATAGTTTCGCTGAAGCTTTCTTT,CASSPWTGDSFAEAFF,NA,TRBV11-2,TRBJ1-1,NA
TGTGCCACCGCCGGGGGGTTGACACACGAGCAGTACTTC,CATAGGLTHEQYF,TRBD2,TRBV15,TRBJ2-7,once
TGTGCCAGCAGCCACACCCCCTACGAGCAGTACTTC,CASSHTPYEQYF,NA,TRBV6-6,TRBJ2-7,NA
TGTGCCAGCAGTGAACGGACAAAGCCTGAAAAACTGTTTTTT,CASSERTKPEKLFF,NA,TRBV6-1,TRBJ1-4,NA
TGTGCCAGCAGTAGGGGGAGCTCCTACAATGAGCAGTTCTTC,CASSRGSSYNEQFF,NA,TRBV27,TRBJ2-1,NA
TGTGCCAGCAGTTGGGACATTAATGGCTACACCTTC,CASSWDINGYTF,NA,TRBV5-6,TRBJ1-2,few
TGCGCCAGCAGCCAAGATGTCGCCGACAGGGTGAGCTATGGCTACACCTTC,CASSQDVADRVSYGYTF,TRBD1,TRBV4-3,TRBJ1-2,NA
TGTGCCAGCTCACCTCGGACAGGGGGCGGCTCTGGGGCCAACGTCCTGACTTTC,CASSPRTGGGSGANVLTF,TRBD1,TRBV18,TRBJ2-6,NA
TGCGCCAGCAGCCGTGATCTATCGGGTTATGGCTACACCTTC,CASSRDLSGYGYTF,NA,TRBV5-1,TRBJ1-2,NA
TGTGCCATCAAAGGGACAGAGAACACCGGGGAGCTGTTTTTT,CAIKGTENTGELFF,TRBD1,TRBV10-3,TRBJ2-2,NA
TGCGCCAGCAGAGAGGGACAGGGCATAGGGTGGGGCTACACCTTC,CASREGQGIGWGYTF,TRBD1,TRBV4-3,TRBJ1-2,few
TGTGCCAGCAGCTTAGCAGGGGAAATGAACACTGAAGCTTTCTTT,CASSLAGEMNTEAFF,NA,TRBV11-3,TRBJ1-1,NA
TGTGCCAGCAGCCCTCCGTCCGGGGATAACACTGAAGCTTTCTTT,CASSPPSGDNTEAFF,NA,TRBV14,TRBJ1-1,NA
TGTGCCAGCAGCCAAGATTCGGCTAGCGGGGGATACGAGCAGTACTTC,CASSQDSASGGYEQYF,TRBD2,TRBV4-2,TRBJ2-7,NA
TGCGCCAGCAGCCAAGAAACAGGCTACGAGCAGTACTTC,CASSQETGYEQYF,NA,TRBV4-1,TRBJ2-7,NA
TGTGCCAGCAGTTTCGACAGGGCGATAGTTTTTTCGGACACCGGGGAGCTGTTTTTT,CASSFDRAIVFSDTGELFF,TRBD1,TRBV7-9,TRBJ2-2,NA
TGTGCCAGCAGTGACTGGGACAAGAATAACTATGGCTACACCTTC,CASSDWDKNNYGYTF,NA,TRBV25-1,TRBJ1-2,NA
TGCGCCAGCAGCCAAGATTCGGGGAACATTCAGTACTTC,CASSQDSGNIQYF,NA,TRBV4-3,TRBJ2-4,NA
TGCGCCAGCAGCTTCGACCGGGGCACAGATACGCAGTATTTT,CASSFDRGTDTQYF,NA,TRBV5-1,TRBJ2-3,NA
TGTGCCAGCAGTCCGGACAGGGATGGCTACACCTTC,CASSPDRDGYTF,TRBD1,TRBV27,TRBJ1-2,once
TGTGCCAGCAGCCCCCCCAGCGTCAATGAGCAGTTCTTC,CASSPPSVNEQFF,NA,TRBV13,TRBJ2-1,once
TGTGCCATCAGTGACCCTCGTCAGAGACAGGACCCGAATTCACCCCTCCACTTT,CAISDPRQRQDPNSPLHF,NA,TRBV10-3,TRBJ1-6,NA
TGTGCCAGCAGTGCAAGGACTAGCGGGGGGAGTGAGCAGTTCTTC,CASSARTSGGSEQFF,TRBD2,TRBV6-5,TRBJ2-1,NA
TGTGCCAGCAGCGGGGGGACAGCATTTTCTGAAGCTTTCTTT,CASSGGTAFSEAFF,TRBD1,TRBV11-3,TRBJ1-1,NA
TGTGCCAGCCGGGAACAGGGTGGGCTAAATCAGCCCCAGCATTTT,CASREQGGLNQPQHF,NA,TRBV7-2,TRBJ1-5,once
TGTGCCAGCAGTGAAGAGACAGGGGGAGGAACTGAAGCTTTCTTT,CASSEETGGGTEAFF,TRBD1,TRBV6-1,TRBJ1-1,few
TGTGCCAGCAGCTTAAACCGAGGGGGTGGTACAGATACGCAGTATTTT,CASSLNRGGGTDTQYF,NA,TRBV7-3,TRBJ2-3,once
TGTGCCAGCAGTTACAGACAGGGGGATTCACCCCTCCACTTT,CASSYRQGDSPLHF,TRBD1,TRBV6-5,TRBJ1-6,NA
TGTGCCAGCAGTTCCCCGACTAGCAAAGAGACCCAGTACTTC,CASSSPTSKETQYF,TRBD2,TRBV7-9,TRBJ2-5,few
TGTGCCTGGACCCTGGGGGCAGGGGGAATTAGCAATCAGCCCCAGCATTTT,CAWTLGAGGISNQPQHF,TRBD1,TRBV30,TRBJ1-5,NA
TGTGCCAGTAGTTTTACAGGGGACACTGAAGCTTTCTTT,CASSFTGDTEAFF,TRBD1,TRBV19,TRBJ1-1,NA